Below, 28 T cell receptor beta chains from the same sample are listed, as sequenced in a study of regulatory T cells in long-lasting Graves disease. Time point meaning: persistent/refractory GD, antithyroid drugs over 5 years with positive TRAb. There was RNA extracted from PBMCs, and the TCR library was made from it. Sequencing libraries for TCR beta were prepared with iRepertoire HTBI primers and Arm-PCR of CDR3 regions. Each CDR3 protein gets one entry after TCRdb re-called the multiplex PCR reads with MiXCR. The sample yields 400,000 to 450,000 distinct CDR3 sequences, roughly a quarter seen once. This specimen was peripheral blood mononuclear cells (PBMCs), taken when the disease was refractory, from a patient treated with antithyroid drugs. Receptors originate from a female donor with Graves disease.

The rearrangement joins TRBV7-9 to TRBJ2-5; D uncertain. TRBJ2-1 explains the end of the DNA better; the J call may be wrong. The germline gives CDR1 SEHNR, CDR2 FQNEAQ (reference sequence). The CDR3 length is 15 residues. CDR3 coding DNA: TGTGCCAGCAGCGGCCGGGCGGCCCCTAAAAATGAGCAGTTCTTC. The encoded protein is CASSGRAAPKNEQFF.

J is TRBJ2-7 and V is TRBV3-1; D ambiguous. Germline-derived CDR1 and CDR2 are LGHDT and YNNKEL (reference sequence). V lost 4 bases and J 0 bases, leaving 10 bases between the germline ends. There are 14 residues in the CDR3. This CDR3 is CASSPQPSSYEQYF. CDR3 nucleotide sequence: TGTGCCAGCAGCCCACAGCCTAGCTCCTACGAGCAGTACTTC.

The V gene is TRBV20-1, the J gene TRBJ1-5; tentative D call: TRBD1 (5 bases). V dropped 2 bases and J dropped 6 bases, with 8 bases sitting between them. CDR3 length equals 12 residues. The germline gives CDR1 DFQATT, CDR2 SNEGSKA (reference sequence). This CDR3 is CSARSQGQPQHF. The CDR3 DNA is TGCAGTGCTAGATCCCAGGGTCAGCCCCAGCATTTT.

This clonotype was seen ten or more times. The genes are TRBV20-1 and TRBJ2-7; 7 bases fit TRBD1. This CDR3 spans 14 amino acids. Germline CDR1 and CDR2: DFQATT and SNEGSKA (reference sequence). With V trimmed by 7 bases and J by 3 bases, 12 bases remained unmatched. DNA of the CDR3: TGCAGTGTCACCCTCCGGGACAGTGTCTACGAGCAGTACTTC. It specifies CSVTLRDSVYEQYF.

This chain links TRBV30 with TRBJ1-2, with 8 bases that match TRBD1. V was pared by 7 bases and J by 8 bases, with 9 bases of the junction left unmatched. CDR3 length equals 12 residues. From germline, CDR1 is GTSNPN and CDR2 SVGIG (reference sequence). This chain's CDR3 is CAYWTGLSGYTF. The CDR3 DNA follows: TGTGCCTATTGGACAGGGCTTTCCGGCTACACCTTC.

The chain is built from TRBV6-1 and TRBJ2-6; 8 bases align to TRBD1. The CDR3 runs 17 residues. Trimming cost V 6 bases and J 2 bases; bases outside gene matches: 9. CDR1 and CDR2 (germline): MNHNS, SASEGT. CDR3 sequence: CASRPRQGRTGANVLTF. The DNA of the CDR3 is TGTGCCAGCAGGCCAAGACAGGGGCGGACTGGGGCCAACGTCCTGACTTTC.

Remarks on this clonotype: The junction differs from germline at one of its ends, possibly a read error. The V gene is TRBV15, the J gene TRBJ2-3; 9 bases align to TRBD1. In germline, CDR1 is LNHNV, CDR2 YYDKDF (reference sequence). CDR3 length: 18 residues. CDR3 sequence (DNA): TGTGCCGCCAGCAGAACGCGCCGACAGGGGGTTTCCACAGATACGCAGTATTTT. Translation: CAASRTRRQGVSTDTQYF.

The chain links TRBV4-1 to TRBJ1-2, with 11 bases lining up with TRBD1. The CDR3 extends over 16 amino acids. Trimming at V came to 2 bases and at J to 4 bases, leaving 6 bases not matched to a gene. CDR1 MGHRA and CDR2 YSYEKL come from the germline V gene. CDR3 protein: CASSQRTGGLPYGYTF. CDR3 coding DNA: TGCGCCAGCAGCCAACGGACAGGGGGCCTTCCCTATGGCTACACCTTC.

This clonotype was found once. The junction departs from the called germline gene at one end, perhaps through a read error. This chain uses TRBV28 with TRBJ2-7; weak D call: TRBD1 (6 bases). The germline CDR1 and CDR2 sequences are MDHEN and SYDVKM. The CDR3 runs to 14 residues. The CDR3 protein is CTSSLGGRNYEQYF. DNA of the CDR3: TGTACCAGCAGTCTAGGGGGACGGAACTACGAGCAGTACTTC.

The V and J genes are TRBV7-9 and TRBJ2-7; perhaps TRBD1 as D (6 bases). Trimming removed 3 bases at V and 2 bases at J, with 11 bases between. The CDR3 is 14 residues long. The germline CDR1 and CDR2 sequences are SEHNR and FQNEAQ (reference sequence). The chain's CDR3 is CASSLTGNPYEQYF. CDR3 nucleotides: TGTGCCAGCAGCTTGACAGGAAACCCCTACGAGCAGTACTTC.

As for this clonotype: This sequence may be a read error, since a much larger clone differs from it by one base. The chain has TRBV29-1 and TRBJ2-5; D possibly uses TRBD1 or TRBD2 (6 bases each). The CDR3 length is 13 residues. In germline, CDR1 is SQVTM, CDR2 ANQGSEA. Trimming removed 7 bases at V and 5 bases at J, with 17 bases between. CDR3 coding DNA: TGCAGCGCGGGGGCAGGGGCGGCGGAGACCCAGTACTTC. It translates to CSAGAGAAETQYF.

This clonotype was detected ten times or more. The rearrangement joins TRBV20-1 to TRBJ2-7; D remains ambiguous. Germline lookup yields CDR1 DFQATT and CDR2 SNEGSKA (reference sequence). The germline V and J ends were trimmed by 1 base and 4 bases, with 5 bases remaining between them. This CDR3 is built from 11 residues. CDR3 region: CSARALYEQYF. Written as DNA, the CDR3 is TGCAGTGCTAGAGCATTATACGAGCAGTACTTC.

V is TRBV5-1 and J is TRBJ1-1; maybe TRBD1 (5 bases). The V gene's germline CDR1 is SGHRS and CDR2 YFSETQ. CDR3 length: 16 residues. V lost 4 bases and J 2 bases, leaving 18 bases between the germline ends. The DNA for the CDR3 is TGCGCCAGCAGCCCCGCGGGACCTAGGAGAAACACTGAAGCTTTCTTT. This encodes CASSPAGPRRNTEAFF. The entire variable domain, with the rest obtained from reference TRBV5-1 and TRBJ1-1, is as follows: KAGVTQTPRYLIKTRGQQVTLSCSPISGHRSVSWYQQTPGQGLQFLFEYFSETQRNKGNFPGRFSGRQFSNSRSEMNVSTLELGDSALYLCASSPAGPRRNTEAFFGQGTRLTVV.

In this sample, this clonotype turned up a few times. The V gene is TRBV27, the J gene TRBJ1-5; D possibly corresponds to TRBD1 (6 bases). The CDR3 is 15 amino acids. The V and J ends lost 1 base and 3 bases respectively, with 10 bases between them. Germline V gene sequence: CDR1 MNHEY, CDR2 SMNVEV (reference sequence). The CDR3 loop reads CASSLYPGANQPQHF. CDR3 nucleotides: TGTGCCAGCAGTTTATACCCGGGGGCCAATCAGCCCCAGCATTTT.

Note on this clonotype: Its ends do not fully match the called genes, so a read error is possible. The rearrangement links TRBV6-1 to TRBJ1-1; D remains ambiguous. Germline-derived CDR1 and CDR2 are MNHNS and SASEGT. The CDR3 loop spans 10 amino acids. The CDR3 loop is CASSEANWDF. DNA for the CDR3: TGTGCCAGCAGTGAAGCCAACTGGGACTTT.

A word on this clonotype: This may be a read error, as it is one base from a much larger clone. The J gene is TRBJ2-5, the V gene TRBV7-2; 8 bases line up with TRBD1. Germline loops: CDR1 SGHTA, CDR2 FQGNSA. CDR3 length: 14 amino acids. CDR3: CAGSPSGGAETQYF. The DNA for the CDR3 is TGTGCCGGCAGTCCTTCAGGGGGCGCAGAGACCCAGTACTTC.

This clonotype was seen a handful of times. The chain employs TRBV28 and TRBJ2-2, with TRBD1 matching over 10 bases. V shed 1 base, J shed 3 bases, and the junction held 8 bases outside the gene matches. Germline CDR1 is MDHEN and CDR2 is SYDVKM. This CDR3 comprises 18 residues. CDR3 residues: CASSLLGQGLSDTGELFF. In DNA, the CDR3 is TGTGCCAGCAGTTTATTGGGACAGGGGTTATCGGACACCGGGGAGCTGTTTTTT.

The chain links TRBV19 to TRBJ1-1, with TRBD1 matching over 9 bases. This CDR3 region has 14 residues. The J segment lost 5 bases and the V segment lost 5 bases, leaving 6 bases of the junction unmatched. Germline V gene sequence: CDR1 LNHDA, CDR2 SQIVND (reference sequence). CDR3 protein: CASSLQGARTEAFF. The CDR3 DNA is TGTGCCAGTAGTCTACAGGGGGCGAGGACTGAAGCTTTCTTT. The entire variable domain, with the rest obtained from reference TRBV19 and TRBJ1-1, is as follows: DGGITQSPKYLFRKEGQNVTLSCEQNLNHDAMYWYRQDPGQGLRLIYYSQIVNDFQKGDIAEGYSVSREKKESFPLTVTSAQKNPTAFYLCASSLQGARTEAFFGQGTRLTVV.

Comments on this clonotype: This may arise from a read error, as a much more abundant clone is one base away. This chain uses TRBV28 with TRBJ2-5, with TRBD1 identical over 7 bases. The CDR3 consists of 17 residues. Germline V gene sequence: CDR1 MDHEN, CDR2 SYDVKM. Trimming cost V 6 bases and J 0 bases; bases outside gene matches: 13. The CDR3 DNA reads as TGTGCCAGCAGGCCTTCGCAGGGACAGACTTACCAAGAGACCCAGTACTTC. Residues: CASRPSQGQTYQETQYF.

This sequence joins TRBV20-1 and TRBJ2-3; TRBD1 matches 9 bases. Trimming at V came to 6 bases and at J to 6 bases, leaving 16 bases not matched to a gene. The CDR3 runs 16 residues. Germline CDR1 DFQATT, CDR2 SNEGSKA (reference sequence). The CDR3 DNA reads as TGCAGTGCCCTCGCCACACAGGGGGCAAGGAGGGATACGCAGTATTTT. This sequence encodes CSALATQGARRDTQYF.

This clonotype has a handful of counts. The chain combines TRBV6-1 with TRBJ2-7; D tentatively reads TRBD1 or TRBD2 (5 bases each). The CDR3 loop spans 14 amino acids. V lost 8 bases and J lost 0, with 14 bases in between. Per the germline V gene, CDR1 is MNHNS and CDR2 is SASEGT. In DNA, the CDR3 is TGTGCCAGCGGGAACTATGGGACCTCCTACGAGCAGTACTTC. Translated: CASGNYGTSYEQYF.

The sample holds many counts of this clonotype. The chain links TRBV7-9 to TRBJ2-5, with 11 nucleotides matching TRBD2. The CDR3 runs to 18 residues. J lost 5 bases, V lost 5 bases, and 16 bases had no gene match. CDR1 is SEHNR, CDR2 FQNEAQ, per germline (reference sequence). CDR3 DNA sequence: TGTGCCAGCAGCAATAACGGACGACTAGCGGGATTCGTGGAGACCCAGTACTTC. Its translation: CASSNNGRLAGFVETQYF.

This clonotype was recorded many times. The chain joins TRBV4-1 to TRBJ2-5; a weak D match, TRBD2 (5 bases). Deletions cut 3 bases from V and 9 bases from J, with 17 bases between. This CDR3 comprises 14 residues. Per germline, CDR1 MGHRA and CDR2 YSYEKL. The CDR3 here is CASSQDSTRLAQYF. CDR3 nucleotides: TGCGCCAGCAGCCAGGACTCCACCAGGTTGGCCCAGTACTTC.

This chain joins TRBV7-2 and TRBJ1-2, with D hard to call. Germline CDR1 SGHTA, CDR2 FQGNSA. V was clipped by 5 bases and J by 2 bases, with 9 bases between them. CDR3 length: 13 amino acids. The CDR3 protein is CASSLPPNYGYTF. CDR3 nucleotides: TGTGCCAGCAGCCTCCCACCAAACTATGGCTACACCTTC.

This clonotype showed up many times. V usage is TRBV5-6 and J usage is TRBJ1-6; D not certain. The CDR3 extends over 15 amino acids. Germline CDR1 SGHDT, CDR2 YYEEEE. Trimming took off 0 bases at V and 9 bases at J, with 13 bases between the two ends. CDR3 residues: CASSLDPRRFSPLHF. In DNA, the CDR3 is TGTGCCAGCAGCTTGGATCCTCGACGGTTTTCACCCCTCCACTTT.

The V and J genes are TRBV6-1 and TRBJ1-2; 7 bases are shared with TRBD1. This CDR3 spans 12 amino acids. The V gene's germline CDR1 is MNHNS and CDR2 SASEGT. Trimming removed 8 bases from V and 6 bases from J; junction bases left unmatched: 6. CDR3 sequence reads: CASGRGTDGYTF. The CDR3 DNA follows: TGTGCCAGCGGACGCGGGACAGATGGCTACACCTTC.

This clonotype was recorded once. It may be a read error: a sequence one base away is much more abundant. Given the absence of the conserved phenylalanine or tryptophan at the CDR3 end, a read error is likely. The chain carries TRBV20-1 and TRBJ1-2; 7 bases are a match to TRBD1. With 6 bases clipped from V and 0 bases from J, the junction kept 13 bases outside the gene matches. The CDR3 covers 16 residues. Germline CDR1 reads DFQATT; CDR2 reads SNEGSKA (reference sequence). CDR3 region: CSAQGQVGGTNYGYTL. The CDR3 coding sequence is TGCAGTGCCCAAGGACAGGTTGGGGGTACTAACTATGGCTACACCCTC.

This clonotype was picked up a small number of times. The chain recombines TRBV12-3 or TRBV12-4 with TRBJ1-4, with D possibly TRBD1 on 5 matching bases. Trimming left V 3 bases short and J 8 bases short, with 13 bases between. This CDR3 contains 14 residues. In DNA form, the CDR3 reads TGTGCCAGCAGTTTTCATGGGGCGAGGGAAAAACTGTTTTTT. It yields the protein CASSFHGAREKLFF.